The rows below give T cell receptor beta chains drawn from one sample of a study of cytomegalovirus exposure and HLA in healthy donors. Generated by immunoSEQ multiplex PCR, the TCRdb table keeps only in-frame clones and is missing some. The sample holds under 150,000 clones; around 68% are singletons and the top ten take 4% to 5%. The sequenced sample consisted of PBMCs. Source of these receptors: a woman in her thirties or forties in good health and CMV-seropositive. Each CDR3 is given with its conserved first and last residue. A D gene is named only where the DNA matches it firmly. Only part of the rows carry a size: once, few, many, or a class if the clone is expanded.

cdr3_aa: CASSSSPGGSYNSPLHF
cdr3_nt: TGTGCCAGCAGCTCCTCCCCAGGGGGCTCCTATAATTCACCCCTCCACTTT
v_call: TRBV5-4
d_call: TRBD1
j_call: TRBJ1-6
clone_size: few

cdr3_aa: CASGTSGESSYEQYF
cdr3_nt: TGTGCCAGCGGGACTAGCGGCGAAAGCTCCTACGAGCAGTACTTC
v_call: TRBV11-3
d_call: TRBD2
j_call: TRBJ2-7
clone_size: .

cdr3_aa: CATSIGNRDREQTF
cdr3_nt: TGTGCCACCAGCATAGGTAACAGGGACCGTGAACAAACCTTC
v_call: TRBV15
d_call: .
j_call: TRBJ1-2
clone_size: .

cdr3_aa: CASSAQGQGNSPLHF
cdr3_nt: TGCGCCAGCAGCGCCCAGGGACAGGGGAATTCACCCCTCCACTTT
v_call: TRBV5-1
d_call: TRBD1
j_call: TRBJ1-6
clone_size: few

cdr3_aa: CATSRDIASTDTQYF
cdr3_nt: TGTGCCACCAGCAGAGATATTGCGAGCACAGATACGCAGTATTTT
v_call: TRBV15
d_call: .
j_call: TRBJ2-3
clone_size: .

cdr3_aa: CASSAEGDSYNEQFF
cdr3_nt: TGTGCCAGCAGCGCAGAGGGCGATTCCTACAATGAGCAGTTCTTC
v_call: TRBV9
d_call: .
j_call: TRBJ2-1
clone_size: .

cdr3_aa: CASSLVWRDTQYF
cdr3_nt: TGTGCCAGCAGCTTAGTCTGGAGGGATACGCAGTATTTT
v_call: TRBV7-2
d_call: .
j_call: TRBJ2-3
clone_size: .

cdr3_aa: CASSSGQSDTQYF
cdr3_nt: TGTGCCAGCAGCTCGGGACAGTCAGATACGCAGTATTTT
v_call: TRBV11-3
d_call: TRBD1
j_call: TRBJ2-3
clone_size: .

cdr3_aa: CASSQSSGGRSEAFF
cdr3_nt: TGCGCCAGCAGCCAATCATCAGGAGGGCGTTCTGAAGCTTTCTTT
v_call: TRBV4-3
d_call: .
j_call: TRBJ1-1
clone_size: .

cdr3_aa: CASSTGQPYNSPLHF
cdr3_nt: TGTGCCAGCAGCACGGGACAGCCCTATAATTCACCCCTCCACTTT
v_call: TRBV7-8
d_call: TRBD1
j_call: TRBJ1-6
clone_size: .

cdr3_aa: CASSQGSLRTSGNSYEQYF
cdr3_nt: TGCGCCAGCAGCCAAGGGAGCCTACGGACTAGCGGGAATTCCTACGAGCAGTACTTC
v_call: TRBV4-1
d_call: TRBD2
j_call: TRBJ2-7
clone_size: .

cdr3_aa: CASSSTQGAGTDTQYF
cdr3_nt: TGTGCCAGCAGCTCCACACAGGGGGCTGGCACAGATACGCAGTATTTT
v_call: TRBV7-9
d_call: TRBD1
j_call: TRBJ2-3
clone_size: .

cdr3_aa: CASSEGQGANEKLFF
cdr3_nt: TGCGCCAGCAGCGAGGGACAGGGGGCTAATGAAAAACTGTTTTTT
v_call: TRBV5-1
d_call: TRBD1
j_call: TRBJ1-4
clone_size: once

cdr3_aa: CASREGASYEQYF
cdr3_nt: TGCGCCAGCAGGGAAGGGGCCTCCTACGAGCAGTACTTC
v_call: TRBV5-1
d_call: .
j_call: TRBJ2-7
clone_size: .

cdr3_aa: CASSPIQGSVGRNTEAFF
cdr3_nt: TGTGCCAGCTCACCGATACAGGGTTCGGTTGGGAGGAACACTGAAGCTTTCTTT
v_call: TRBV18
d_call: .
j_call: TRBJ1-1
clone_size: .

cdr3_aa: CASSVTGVGSPLHF
cdr3_nt: TGTGCCAGCAGCGTCACAGGGGTCGGCTCACCCCTCCACTTT
v_call: TRBV9
d_call: TRBD1
j_call: TRBJ1-6
clone_size: .

cdr3_aa: CASSPRTSGSYEQYF
cdr3_nt: TGTGCCAGCAGCCCGAGGACTAGCGGTAGCTACGAGCAGTACTTC
v_call: TRBV5-5
d_call: TRBD2
j_call: TRBJ2-7
clone_size: .

cdr3_aa: CASSLAGMGWGFGGINNEQFF
cdr3_nt: TGTGCCAGCAGCTTAGCGGGGATGGGATGGGGTTTTGGAGGAATTAACAATGAGCAGTTCTTC
v_call: TRBV7-8
d_call: .
j_call: TRBJ2-1
clone_size: .

cdr3_aa: CASSSTGSGSPLHF
cdr3_nt: TGTGCCAGCAGCAGCACAGGGTCCGGGTCACCCCTCCACTTT
v_call: TRBV9
d_call: .
j_call: TRBJ1-6
clone_size: .

cdr3_aa: CASSLAGSPNVLTF
cdr3_nt: TGTGCTAGCAGCTTAGCAGGGAGCCCCAACGTCCTGACTTTC
v_call: TRBV7-7
d_call: .
j_call: TRBJ2-6
clone_size: .

cdr3_aa: CASSPKRGFTDTQYF
cdr3_nt: TGTGCCAGTAGTCCCAAGCGGGGATTCACAGATACGCAGTATTTT
v_call: TRBV19
d_call: TRBD2
j_call: TRBJ2-3
clone_size: .

cdr3_aa: CASSQDRVRRLAGPTGELFF
cdr3_nt: TGCGCCAGCAGCCAAGATCGGGTAAGGCGACTAGCGGGACCCACCGGGGAGCTGTTTTTT
v_call: TRBV4-1
d_call: TRBD2
j_call: TRBJ2-2
clone_size: .

cdr3_aa: CASSPGIENEQFF
cdr3_nt: TGTGCCAGCAGCCCGGGGATAGAGAATGAGCAGTTCTTC
v_call: TRBV11-3
d_call: .
j_call: TRBJ2-1
clone_size: few

cdr3_aa: CASSVTSGRVRTTQYF
cdr3_nt: TGTGCCAGCAGCGTGACTAGCGGGAGGGTTCGGACGACCCAGTACTTC
v_call: TRBV7-6
d_call: TRBD2
j_call: TRBJ2-5
clone_size: .

cdr3_aa: CASSYTSGGAEETQYF
cdr3_nt: TGCGCCAGCAGCTATACTAGCGGGGGGGCGGAAGAGACCCAGTACTTC
v_call: TRBV5-1
d_call: TRBD2
j_call: TRBJ2-5
clone_size: .

cdr3_aa: CASSYSMGSNTGELFF
cdr3_nt: TGTGCCAGCAGTTACTCGATGGGCTCGAACACCGGGGAGCTGTTTTTT
v_call: TRBV6-5
d_call: .
j_call: TRBJ2-2
clone_size: .

cdr3_aa: CASSYAGGSYEQYF
cdr3_nt: TGTGCCAGCAGCTATGCGGGAGGCTCCTACGAGCAGTACTTC
v_call: TRBV7-9
d_call: TRBD2
j_call: TRBJ2-7
clone_size: few

cdr3_aa: CASSFTGAGTDTQYF
cdr3_nt: TGTGCCAGCAGCTTTACAGGGGCGGGCACAGATACGCAGTATTTT
v_call: TRBV13
d_call: TRBD1
j_call: TRBJ2-3
clone_size: .

cdr3_aa: CASRSSGGQETQYF
cdr3_nt: TGTGCCAGCAGGTCTAGCGGGGGCCAAGAGACCCAGTACTTC
v_call: TRBV6-6
d_call: TRBD2
j_call: TRBJ2-5
clone_size: .

cdr3_aa: CASNGLAGRNGELFF
cdr3_nt: TGTGCCAGCAATGGGCTAGCGGGAAGGAACGGGGAGCTGTTTTTT
v_call: TRBV6-1
d_call: TRBD2
j_call: TRBJ2-2
clone_size: once

cdr3_aa: CASRVMGQGNNEQFF
cdr3_nt: TGTGCCAGCAGGGTGATGGGACAGGGGAACAATGAGCAGTTCTTC
v_call: TRBV2
d_call: TRBD1
j_call: TRBJ2-1
clone_size: .

cdr3_aa: CASSLRQTEVDEQFF
cdr3_nt: TGTGCCAGCAGCTTAAGGCAGACGGAGGTAGATGAGCAGTTCTTC
v_call: TRBV7-9
d_call: .
j_call: TRBJ2-1
clone_size: once

cdr3_aa: CSARGVTEAFF
cdr3_nt: TGCAGTGCTCGGGGGGTCACTGAAGCTTTCTTT
v_call: TRBV20-1
d_call: .
j_call: TRBJ1-1
clone_size: once

cdr3_aa: CASSLVGRGYYGYTF
cdr3_nt: TGTGCCAGCAGTTTAGTAGGCCGGGGATACTATGGCTACACCTTC
v_call: TRBV27
d_call: .
j_call: TRBJ1-2
clone_size: .

cdr3_aa: CARDRVDRYNHDEQFF
cdr3_nt: TGTGCCAGGGACAGGGTTGACCGTTACAACCACGATGAGCAGTTCTTC
v_call: TRBV30
d_call: TRBD1
j_call: TRBJ2-1
clone_size: .

cdr3_aa: CAGQRTTPRADEQFF
cdr3_nt: TGCGCCGGGCAACGGACTACCCCCAGGGCGGATGAGCAGTTCTTC
v_call: TRBV5-1
d_call: .
j_call: TRBJ2-1
clone_size: few

cdr3_aa: CASSGGPVETQYF
cdr3_nt: TGTGCCAGCAGTGGGGGGCCGGTGGAGACCCAGTACTTC
v_call: TRBV6-1
d_call: .
j_call: TRBJ2-5
clone_size: .

cdr3_aa: CASSPDAGAYEQYF
cdr3_nt: TGTGCCAGCTCACCTGATGCGGGTGCCTACGAGCAGTACTTC
v_call: TRBV18
d_call: .
j_call: TRBJ2-7
clone_size: few

cdr3_aa: CASSQGVSGVQETQYF
cdr3_nt: TGTGCCAGCAGCCAAGGGGTTAGCGGGGTTCAAGAGACCCAGTACTTC
v_call: TRBV4-2
d_call: TRBD2
j_call: TRBJ2-5
clone_size: .

cdr3_aa: CASSPGLWAPNTGELFF
cdr3_nt: TGTGCCAGCAGTCCTGGGTTATGGGCACCGAACACCGGGGAGCTGTTTTTT
v_call: TRBV11-2
d_call: .
j_call: TRBJ2-2
clone_size: few

cdr3_aa: CASSGGTGVEKLFF
cdr3_nt: TGTGCCAGCAGTGGAGGGACAGGGGTTGAAAAACTGTTTTTT
v_call: TRBV2
d_call: TRBD1
j_call: TRBJ1-4
clone_size: few

cdr3_aa: CASSQGAGGYEQYF
cdr3_nt: TGCGCCAGCAGCCAAGGCGCAGGGGGGTACGAGCAGTACTTC
v_call: TRBV4-1
d_call: .
j_call: TRBJ2-7
clone_size: .

cdr3_aa: CATSRVELAGSYEQYF
cdr3_nt: TGTGCCACCAGCAGAGTTGAGCTAGCGGGCTCCTACGAGCAGTACTTC
v_call: TRBV15
d_call: TRBD2
j_call: TRBJ2-7
clone_size: .

cdr3_aa: CASSQERWGAYEQYF
cdr3_nt: TGCGCCAGCAGCCAAGAAAGGTGGGGAGCCTACGAGCAGTACTTC
v_call: TRBV4-1
d_call: .
j_call: TRBJ2-7
clone_size: .

cdr3_aa: CASSQVVSSYEQYF
cdr3_nt: TGTGCCAGCAGCCAAGTCGTGAGCTCCTACGAGCAGTACTTC
v_call: TRBV14
d_call: .
j_call: TRBJ2-7
clone_size: .

cdr3_aa: CASSPRVAGGQETQYF
cdr3_nt: TGTGCCAGCTCACCAAGAGTAGCGGGGGGCCAAGAGACCCAGTACTTC
v_call: TRBV18
d_call: TRBD2
j_call: TRBJ2-5
clone_size: .

cdr3_aa: CASSQDLSDSTGNTIYF
cdr3_nt: TGCGCCAGCAGCCAAGATCTATCAGACAGTACTGGAAACACCATATATTTT
v_call: TRBV4-1
d_call: .
j_call: TRBJ1-3
clone_size: .

cdr3_aa: CASSVREIPEQYF
cdr3_nt: TGTGCCAGCAGTGTGCGGGAGATACCCGAGCAGTACTTC
v_call: TRBV6-1
d_call: TRBD2
j_call: TRBJ2-7
clone_size: .